These 19 T cell receptor beta chains were all obtained from the same sample, sequenced in a study of a mutant IDH1 vaccine in newly diagnosed glioma. Sequenced by immunoSEQ multiplex PCR; TCRdb stores in-frame clones only, minus some. The table lists around 56,000 clones, approximately 80% of them singletons. These TCRs are of unknown antigen specificity. Documented time point: week 5, during vaccination. In the vaccine, a single dose held 300 ug of the mutant IDH1 20-mer peptide, along with topical imiquimod. Sequencing used PBMCs, obtained from a glioma patient whose treatment included an IDH1 peptide vaccine. The receptors shown here come from a man younger than 45 with glioma.

The CDR3 bases are TGTGCCAGCAGCACCTATACTTTGAACACCGGGGAGCTGTTTTTT. The encoded protein is CASSTYTLNTGELFF. V usage is TRBV13 and J usage is TRBJ2-2; D remains unclear. Germline V gene sequence: CDR1 PRHDT, CDR2 FYEKMQ (reference sequence). The CDR3 is 15 amino acids. V dropped 5 bases and J dropped 1 base, with 11 bases sitting between them.

This chain's CDR3 is CASSSDRGRDNEQFF. The CDR3 coding sequence is TGTGCCAGCAGTTCGGACAGGGGGCGTGACAATGAGCAGTTCTTC. The genes are TRBV7-9 and TRBJ2-1; 11 bases align to TRBD1. The V gene's germline CDR1 is SEHNR and CDR2 FQNEAQ (reference sequence). V was pared by 6 bases and J by 5 bases, with 6 bases of the junction left unmatched. This CDR3 contains 15 residues.

The genes are TRBV4-1 and TRBJ1-1, with TRBD1 as a possible D gene (6 bases). The germline V and J ends were trimmed by 4 bases and 2 bases, with 20 bases remaining between them. The V gene's germline CDR1 is MGHRA and CDR2 YSYEKL. There are 17 residues in the CDR3. The CDR3 DNA follows: TGCGCCAGCAGCCCCGACAGGATCTCCGGGGGAAACACTGAAGCTTTCTTT. It is translated as CASSPDRISGGNTEAFF.

CDR3 coding DNA: TGCAGCGCCGCAACCGGGACTAGCGGCTACGAGCAGTACTTC. Amino acid sequence: CSAATGTSGYEQYF. The rearrangement joins TRBV29-1 to TRBJ2-7; TRBD2 aligns across 11 bases. This CDR3 has 14 residues. Germline CDR1 SQVTM, CDR2 ANQGSEA. Trimming removed 7 bases from V and 3 bases from J; junction bases left unmatched: 8.

This clone was observed a handful of times. V and J are TRBV2 and TRBJ1-5; the D is unclear. In germline, CDR1 is SNHLY, CDR2 FYNNEI. Trimming shortened V by 7 bases and J by 2 bases, and 6 bases separated the two germline ends. This CDR3 region has 12 residues. The DNA of the CDR3 is TGTGCCAGCAAGGACGGCAATCAGCCCCAGCATTTT. It specifies CASKDGNQPQHF.

The rearrangement uses TRBV6-1 and TRBJ1-1; 7 nucleotides align to TRBD1. CDR3 length: 13 amino acids. V was pared by 7 bases and J by 5 bases, with 7 bases of the junction left unmatched. CDR1 is MNHNS, CDR2 SASEGT, per germline. The CDR3 DNA follows: TGTGCCAGCAACAGGGGTCGGGGGACTGAAGCTTTCTTT. Its protein is CASNRGRGTEAFF.

In this sample, this clone turned up a few times. The V and J genes are TRBV5-1 and TRBJ1-1, with D perhaps matching TRBD1 (6 bases). V was cut by 3 bases and J by 3 bases, with 9 bases left in between. The CDR3 has 13 residues. Per germline, CDR1 SGHRS and CDR2 YFSETQ. The DNA for the CDR3 is TGCGCCAGCAGCTCAGAGGGGGACACTGAAGCTTTCTTT. Translating it yields CASSSEGDTEAFF.

This clone has only a few counts. The CDR3 nucleotides read TGCGCCAGCAGCTTGGCCTCAACTACGGGCACTGAAGCTTTCTTT. Its protein product is CASSLASTTGTEAFF. This chain joins TRBV5-1 and TRBJ1-1; D remains ambiguous. With 0 bases removed from V and 4 bases from J, the gap between germline ends came to 13 bases. The CDR3 has 15 residues. Germline loops: CDR1 SGHRS, CDR2 YFSETQ.

The chain recombines TRBV6-1 with TRBJ1-1; D is possibly TRBD1 (6 bases). Germline values: CDR1 MNHNS, CDR2 SASEGT. The CDR3 consists of 13 residues. V lost 4 bases, J lost 3 bases, and 9 bases lay in between. The CDR3 reads CASSVRGYTEAFF. The CDR3 bases are TGTGCCAGCAGTGTGAGGGGGTACACTGAAGCTTTCTTT.

The chain recombines TRBV6-5 with TRBJ1-6, with D hard to call. The CDR3 extends over 13 amino acids. CDR1 MNHEY and CDR2 SVGAGI come from the germline V gene. V was trimmed by 0 bases and J by 9 bases, leaving 6 bases between them. CDR3 coding DNA: TGTGCCAGCAGTTACTCGGAGCTTTCACCCCTCCACTTT. This sequence encodes CASSYSELSPLHF.

This clone was seen a handful of times. This chain connects TRBV10-1 to TRBJ1-5, with TRBD1 matching over 9 bases. The germline CDR1 and CDR2 sequences are WNHNN and SYGVQD (reference sequence). V shed 6 bases, J shed 4 bases, and the junction held 4 bases outside the gene matches. The CDR3 runs 14 residues. The CDR3 DNA reads TGCGCCAGCAGCGGGACAGGGCCAAATCAGCCCCAGCATTTT. This gives the protein CASSGTGPNQPQHF.

The chain combines TRBV6-1 with TRBJ1-2; tentative D call: TRBD1 (6 bases). Germline CDR1 MNHNS, CDR2 SASEGT. Trimming took 9 bases from V and 5 from J, leaving 22 bases between them. The CDR3 is 15 residues long. The CDR3 nucleotides are TGTGCCAGTAAACCCCTAGGCAGGGGACCTTATGGCTACACCTTC. Amino acids: CASKPLGRGPYGYTF.

This clone was observed a handful of times. The rearrangement uses TRBV18 and TRBJ1-2; D is ambiguous. CDR3 length: 12 residues. V gave up 5 bases and J gave up 4 bases, with 8 bases separating them. The germline V gene has CDR1 KGHSH and CDR2 LQKENI. CDR3 DNA sequence: TGTGCCAGCTCAGGCAGGACCTATGGCTACACCTTC. It translates to CASSGRTYGYTF.

This clone was recorded a few times. This chain connects TRBV18 to TRBJ1-1; D gene ambiguous. With 1 base removed from V and 6 bases from J, the gap between germline ends came to 15 bases. This CDR3 has 15 residues. From germline, CDR1 is KGHSH and CDR2 LQKENI. The CDR3 loop is CASSPRGLTGAEAFF. DNA of the CDR3: TGTGCCAGCTCACCACGCGGATTAACGGGTGCTGAAGCTTTCTTT.

This clone was observed a few times. The chain uses TRBV4-1 and TRBJ1-1; D is perhaps TRBD1 (6 bases). The germline V gene encodes CDR1 MGHRA and CDR2 YSYEKL. This CDR3 comprises 15 residues. Trimming took 1 base from V and 5 from J, leaving 14 bases between them. CDR3 nucleotides: TGCGCCAGCAGCCAAGGCGGCAGGGGTTGGACTGAAGCTTTCTTT. Its translation: CASSQGGRGWTEAFF.

This clone was seen once. V and J are TRBV5-4 and TRBJ2-7; D possibly matches TRBD1 or TRBD2 (5 bases each). CDR1 is SGHNT, CDR2 YYREEE, per germline (reference sequence). Trimming took off 0 bases at V and 6 bases at J, with 13 bases between the two ends. This CDR3 has 14 amino acids. The CDR3 DNA is TGTGCCAGCAGCTTGGGGGGCGGGTTCGCCGAGCAGTACTTC. It translates to CASSLGGGFAEQYF.

CDR3 nucleotides: TGTGCCAGCAGCGTAGGGGTCGGCAGGGCTGAGACCCAGTACTTC. Translated, it gives CASSVGVGRAETQYF. This chain links TRBV9 with TRBJ2-5; the D gene is possibly TRBD1 (5 bases). V lost 0 bases and J lost 5, with 14 bases in between. The CDR3 has 15 amino acids. Germline V gene data show CDR1 as SGDLS and CDR2 as YYNGEE.

V usage is TRBV2 and J usage is TRBJ2-5; D tentatively fits TRBD1 or TRBD2 (6 bases each). This CDR3 has 15 amino acids. V lost 8 bases and J lost 0, with 16 bases in between. From germline, CDR1 is SNHLY and CDR2 FYNNEI. The CDR3 DNA reads TGTGCCAGCGATGTCGGGGGCGCGTACCAAGAGACCCAGTACTTC. This encodes CASDVGGAYQETQYF.

This sequence joins TRBV6-6 and TRBJ2-5; 7 bases line up with TRBD2. The CDR3 length is 14 residues. CDR1 and CDR2 from the germline V gene are MNHNY and SVGAGI (reference sequence). Trimming removed 5 bases from V and 5 bases from J; junction bases left unmatched: 8. CDR3 loop: CASSTSLSGETQYF. CDR3 sequence (DNA): TGTGCCAGCAGTACATCCCTTAGCGGGGAGACCCAGTACTTC.